The following is a T cell receptor (beta chain) sequence with its context. The antigen it recognizes is unknown. No base qualities exist here, and no much larger clone lies one base off it. The sample is drawn from a study of T cell responses to AZD1222 COVID-19 vaccine (dated by TCRdb to about 2021). About the study as a whole: A total of over 230 trial participants underwent TCR sequencing, of whom 207 had received two doses of AZD1222 and about 25 had received two doses of the MenACWY control vaccine. Trial participants were enrolled into age subgroups of 18-55, 56-69 and 70-plus years, which contained around 150, 28 and 57 TCR-sequenced participants, respectively. Here is what the overall study found, with its caveats: The vaccine-associated CD4 TCRs covered the entire spike protein, and the dominant responses fell in regions 160-218 and 743-854. Reportedly, close to half of the unique spike-specific TCRs recognized epitopes lying outside the regions that are mutated in the B.1.351 and B.1.1.7 variants. Conclusions about previously exposed vaccinees are limited because only six or seven AZD1222 recipients were SARS-CoV-2 seropositive at baseline. Most participants were white British and females outnumbered males, and the authors suggested that clonal diversity may have been underestimated. In the small 56-69-year group, the increase in depth fell short of significance, most likely because of low power. After two AZD1222 doses, spike-specific TCR breadth and depth were significantly higher than at day 0 and than in MenACWY recipients. Because no day 14 peak-response samples were available, repertoires were characterized only after the peak T cell response.

The CDR3 regions of human TCRbeta chains were subjected to immunosequencing. Per the source publication's procedure: TCRs in the repertoires were compared against a reference library of SARS-CoV-2-specific TCRs that had been generated with the MIRA antigen-specificity platform. Breadth meant the fraction of unique TCRs that were SARS-CoV-2-associated, whereas depth meant the fraction of total T cells that were SARS-CoV-2-associated. Using the MIRA data, every spike-specific TCR was mapped to the spike region that the TCR reacted to and assigned to either a CD4 or a CD8 class. Log10-transformed breadth and depth values were compared by one-way ANOVA with Sidak's multiple comparisons tests. This immuneACCESS table, as held by TCRdb, lists in-frame sequences with V and J called but not all clones. Of the missing ones, under half trace to an unresolved V gene in checked studies; the others have no known cause. That table is the source of V, J and clone size, and D and trimming were worked out from the DNA. The sample table lists about 130,000 clones, 90% to 95% of them with a count of one. The ten biggest clones cover 6.5% to 8% of the sample.

The V end loses 5 bases and the J end loses 3 bases, and a stretch of 13 bases separates them. Based on the germline V gene (reference sequence), the CDR1 and CDR2 sequences are LNHDA and SQIVND. Taken from cysteine to phenylalanine, the CDR3 has 14 residues. The kept DNA is CDR3 alone, 42 bases in frame from the first base. This sample's time point label indicates: about 28 days (+/-7) after the second vaccine dose. AZD1222 recipients given second doses at about 4 weeks or at about 12 weeks were pooled, since spike-specific TCR depth and breadth were not found to differ between the two schedules. The vaccinee samples were drawn from two UK trials, COV001 and COV002, one of which was a single-blind randomized controlled phase 2/3 trial testing AZD1222 (ChAdOx1 nCoV-19) in healthy adults. For TCRbeta chain sequencing, PBMC samples from trial participants were taken at day 0 and at day 28 after the second dose.

The sequence joins TRBV19 to TRBJ1-2, with the D gene not confidently named. Material: peripheral blood, obtained 28 days after the second AZD1222 dose. The sequence derives from an adult who received the AZD1222 COVID-19 vaccine. CDR3 loop: CASSSGPNYYGYTF. The DNA sequence is TGTGCCAGTAGTTCCGGGCCGAACTACTATGGCTACACCTTC. Joined to the reference TRBV19 and TRBJ1-2 proteins, this CDR3 gives the full variable domain: DGGITQSPKYLFRKEGQNVTLSCEQNLNHDAMYWYRQDPGQGLRLIYYSQIVNDFQKGDIAEGYSVSREKKESFPLTVTSAQKNPTAFYLCASSSGPNYYGYTFGSGTRLTVV.